The rows below give T cell receptor beta chains drawn from one sample of a study of vaccination effects on CD4 cells after COVID-19. Their antigens remain unidentified. Generated by immunoSEQ multiplex PCR, the TCRdb table keeps only in-frame clones and is missing some. The sample includes around 29,000 clones, about 69% seen only once; the top ten take roughly 9%. The sequences come from CD4+ T cells from PBMCs cultured with HCoV-NL63 spike peptides, collected after COVID-19 vaccination. Receptors originate from a human donor who received a COVID-19 vaccine. The CDR3 runs from the conserved cysteine through the conserved F or W. The D gene is left open where the match is weak. Clone size is shown for a subset of rows, as once, few, many or a class of expanded clone.

TRBJ1-3,NA,TRBV6-1,NA,TGTGCCAGCAGTGACAAAAGACATTTGACTGGAAACACCATATATTTT,CASSDKRHLTGNTIYF
TRBJ2-7,once,TRBV9,TRBD1,TGTGCCAGCAGCGGCAGGGGGTCCTACGAGCAGTACTTC,CASSGRGSYEQYF
TRBJ1-3,NA,TRBV10-1,NA,TGCGCCAGCAGTGACCGGAGGGTCGGAGGTTCTGGAAACACCATATATTTT,CASSDRRVGGSGNTIYF
TRBJ2-5,NA,TRBV18,NA,TGTGCCAGCTCACCAGGGGTAGAAGAGACCCAGTACTTC,CASSPGVEETQYF
TRBJ2-7,NA,TRBV6-5,NA,TGTGCCAGCACCAAGGGGGGCGAGCAGTACTTC,CASTKGGEQYF
TRBJ1-1,few,TRBV7-7,NA,TGTGCCAGCAGTTATACTAGGGGCACTGAAGCTTTCTTT,CASSYTRGTEAFF
TRBJ2-7,NA,TRBV27,TRBD2,TGTGCCAGCAGAAGGGAGGGCCGGGGGGAGCAGTACTTC,CASRREGRGEQYF
TRBJ1-1,NA,TRBV29-1,TRBD1,TGCAGCGTTGAAGGGCAGGGGGCCACTGAAGCTTTCTTT,CSVEGQGATEAFF
TRBJ2-6,NA,TRBV2,TRBD2,TGTGCCAGCAGTGAACGGCCTAGGCTAGCGGGCTTCTCTGGGGCCAACGTCCTGACTTTC,CASSERPRLAGFSGANVLTF
TRBJ1-1,NA,TRBV18,NA,TGTGCCAGCTCACCCGGTATGAACACTGAAGCTTTCTTT,CASSPGMNTEAFF
TRBJ2-1,few,TRBV5-1,NA,TGCGCCAGCAGCCGTAATCGGGACCCCTCCTACAATGAGCAGTTCTTC,CASSRNRDPSYNEQFF
TRBJ1-5,few,TRBV12-3/TRBV12-4,NA,TGTGCCAGCAGTTTAAGGGCAGCTCAGCCCCAGCATTTT,CASSLRAAQPQHF
TRBJ2-7,NA,TRBV5-1,NA,TGCGCCAGCAGCTCCGACCTAGGACATTTCTACGAGCAGTACTTC,CASSSDLGHFYEQYF
TRBJ1-5,few,TRBV6-5,NA,TGTGCCAGCAGTTACGCGCAGGGCAGTGATCAGCCCCAGCATTTT,CASSYAQGSDQPQHF
TRBJ2-3,NA,TRBV5-4,NA,TGTGCCAGCAGCGGGGATAATACAGATACGCAGTATTTT,CASSGDNTDTQYF
TRBJ2-7,NA,TRBV18,NA,TGTGCCAGCTCACCAGCGGCCCTAAGGAGCGAGCAGTACTTC,CASSPAALRSEQYF
TRBJ1-1,NA,TRBV6-5,TRBD1,TGTGCCAGCAGTTATAGGACAGGGAACACTGAAGCTTTCTTT,CASSYRTGNTEAFF
TRBJ1-5,NA,TRBV10-3,TRBD1,TGTGCCATCAGCGGACAGGGCGGTGGCCAGCCCCAGCATTTT,CAISGQGGGQPQHF
TRBJ1-3,NA,TRBV19,NA,TGTGCCAGTAATGACGGGCCTGGAAACACCATATATTTT,CASNDGPGNTIYF
TRBJ1-4,NA,TRBV12-3/TRBV12-4,NA,TGTGCCAGCAGAAGGGCAACTAATGAAAAACTGTTTTTT,CASRRATNEKLFF
TRBJ1-5,NA,TRBV12-5,NA,TGTGCTAGTGGTTCGGGCAATCAGCCCCAGCATTTT,CASGSGNQPQHF
TRBJ1-6,once,TRBV30,TRBD1,TGTGCCTGGAGTGTAAGCCGGGCAGGGGGTAATTCACCCCTCCACTTT,CAWSVSRAGGNSPLHF
TRBJ2-1,NA,TRBV19,NA,TGTGCCAGTAGGACTAGGGGGGGACTCTCCTACAATGAGCAGTTCTTC,CASRTRGGLSYNEQFF
TRBJ2-1,NA,TRBV3-1/TRBV3-2,TRBD2,TGTGCCAGCAGCCCTACAGCGGGGAGCACGAATGAGCAGTTCTTC,CASSPTAGSTNEQFF
TRBJ1-1,NA,TRBV7-9,NA,TGTGCCAGCAGCTTAGTCTCTCCTGAAGCTTTCTTT,CASSLVSPEAFF
TRBJ1-1,NA,TRBV7-8,NA,TGTGCCAGCAGCTCAGACAGGCATGAAGCTTTCTTT,CASSSDRHEAFF
TRBJ1-5,once,TRBV30,NA,TGTGCCTGGAGTGGTACAGCAGATCAGCCCCAGCATTTT,CAWSGTADQPQHF
TRBJ2-1,NA,TRBV5-1,TRBD2,TGCGCCAGCAGCTTGGATCTAGCGGGAGATAGTGAGCAGTTCTTC,CASSLDLAGDSEQFF
TRBJ1-6,few,TRBV27,TRBD1,TGTGCCAGCAGTTCTACCAGGGGGTGGAATTCACCCCTCCACTTT,CASSSTRGWNSPLHF
TRBJ1-4,few,TRBV5-1,TRBD1,TGCGCCAGCAGCGAGGGACAGGCCCATGAAAAACTGTTTTTT,CASSEGQAHEKLFF
TRBJ2-1,few,TRBV9,TRBD2,TGTGCCAGCAGCGTGGGACTAGCGCACAATGAGCAGTTCTTC,CASSVGLAHNEQFF
TRBJ2-3,once,TRBV13,NA,TGTGCCAGCAGCGCTTACTGGGTAGGGTCCCGCACAGATACGCAGTATTTT,CASSAYWVGSRTDTQYF
TRBJ1-2,NA,TRBV5-1,TRBD1,TGCGCCAGCAGCTTGGAGGGCGGGACAGGGGCCTATGGCTACACCTTC,CASSLEGGTGAYGYTF
TRBJ1-2,NA,TRBV6-4,TRBD1,TGTGCCAGCAGCAGGACAGGAACTAACTATGGCTACACCTTC,CASSRTGTNYGYTF
TRBJ2-7,NA,TRBV19,NA,TGTGCCAGTAGTGCCCAGGCTGGGACCTACGAGCAGTACTTC,CASSAQAGTYEQYF
TRBJ1-1,NA,TRBV6-5,TRBD1,TGTGCCAGCTGGTACAGGGGCGTGAGGAACACTGAAGCTTTCTTT,CASWYRGVRNTEAFF
TRBJ2-4,NA,TRBV28,TRBD2,TGTGCCAGCAGGAGCTCCGGGGGGGGAAACATTCAGTACTTC,CASRSSGGGNIQYF
TRBJ2-3,NA,TRBV19,NA,TGTGCCAGTAGTATTCCCACAGATACGCAGTATTTT,CASSIPTDTQYF
TRBJ1-2,NA,TRBV29-1,NA,TGCAGCGATCTGACGCAGGAGTATGGCTACACCTTC,CSDLTQEYGYTF
TRBJ2-7,NA,TRBV10-3,TRBD1,TGTGCCACCGATCTTGACGACAGGGGAATTCCCTACGAGCAGTACTTC,CATDLDDRGIPYEQYF
TRBJ1-6,NA,TRBV27,NA,TGTGCCAGCAGTTTATCGGCAGTCATGGGTAATTCACCCCTCCACTTT,CASSLSAVMGNSPLHF
TRBJ1-1,NA,TRBV2,TRBD1,TGTGCCAGCAGCAGGACAGGGGATTGGGCTTTCTTT,CASSRTGDWAFF
TRBJ1-1,NA,TRBV11-2,TRBD1,TGTGCCAGCAGCTTAGATGGGACAGGGGGGAGGACTGAAGCTTTCTTT,CASSLDGTGGRTEAFF
TRBJ1-5,NA,TRBV19,NA,TGTGCCAGTAGTTTTGAAGGGGGGGTTCAGCCCCAGCATTTT,CASSFEGGVQPQHF
TRBJ1-2,few,TRBV4-2,NA,TGTGCCAGCAGCCAGACCGGTGGGCAGGAGTATGGCTACACCTTC,CASSQTGGQEYGYTF
TRBJ2-7,NA,TRBV11-3,NA,TGTGCCAGCAGCGATGCCTACGAGCAGTACTTC,CASSDAYEQYF
TRBJ1-1,NA,TRBV12-3/TRBV12-4,NA,TGTGCCAGCAGTTTGGGGACTGAAGCTTTCTTT,CASSLGTEAFF
TRBJ2-2,NA,TRBV11-1,TRBD1,TGTGCCAGCAGCCCGGGACAGGGGGCAGCCGGGGAGCTGTTTTTT,CASSPGQGAAGELFF
TRBJ2-7,NA,TRBV6-5,TRBD1,TGTGCCAGCAGAGACCCGGGACAGGCCTACGAGCAGTACTTC,CASRDPGQAYEQYF
TRBJ2-7,NA,TRBV6-5,TRBD1,TGTGCCAGCAGCGGAACAGGGGAGACACTCTACGAGCAGTACTTC,CASSGTGETLYEQYF
TRBJ2-7,NA,TRBV6-4,TRBD1,TGTGCCAGCAGTGACCAAAGGGGGCTTTCGGGTCGGGAGCAGTACTTC,CASSDQRGLSGREQYF
TRBJ1-2,NA,TRBV7-6,NA,TGTGCCAGCAGCTCCCCAGACAATCCCCGGAGTGGCTACACCTTC,CASSSPDNPRSGYTF
TRBJ1-3,NA,TRBV6-1,TRBD1,TGTGCCAGCAGTGAAAGAGGACAGGGGACCGGAAACACCATATATTTT,CASSERGQGTGNTIYF
TRBJ2-7,few,TRBV5-1,TRBD1,TGCGCCAGCAGCATCACCGGGACAGCTTCCTACGAGCAGTACTTC,CASSITGTASYEQYF